The 27 T cell receptor beta chains presented below share a single source sample, sequenced in a study of regulatory T cells (dated by TCRdb to the late 2010s). The library was prepared using the immunoSEQ multiplex PCR assay. In the multiplex PCR, 52 forward TRBV primers and 13 reverse TRBJ primers were used, and assay-based and computational corrections were applied for amplification bias. TCRdb holds this immuneACCESS table with in-frame rearrangements only. Some clones are missing; in checked studies, unresolved V genes explain under half, and the rest has no known cause. The sample has about 6,000 clones on record, about 84% of them singletons. The ten largest clones add up to 31% of the sample. The sample consisted of CD8+ T cells sorted from blood. The receptors here all came from a child under 18 with CD3G deficiency.

V usage is TRBV7-9 and J usage is TRBJ2-1, with D hard to call. The V and J ends lost 1 base and 3 bases respectively, with 16 bases between them. This CDR3 is 17 amino acids long. The germline V gene encodes CDR1 SEHNR and CDR2 FQNEAQ (reference sequence). The CDR3 nucleotides are TGTGCCAGCAGCTTAGGGCAGACCGAATGGGGCTACAATGAGCAGTTCTTC. Amino acids: CASSLGQTEWGYNEQFF.

The rearrangement links TRBV5-1 to TRBJ2-7; D is perhaps TRBD1 (5 bases). Germline CDR1 reads SGHRS; CDR2 reads YFSETQ. The CDR3 is 14 amino acids. Trimming stripped 1 base from V and 0 bases from J, with 8 bases between. DNA of the CDR3: TGCGCCAGCAGCTTGAGGGGCGGCTCCTACGAGCAGTACTTC. It is translated as CASSLRGGSYEQYF.

The chain carries TRBV28 and TRBJ2-3; TRBD2 matches 10 bases. The CDR3 contains 14 residues. The germline V gene has CDR1 MDHEN and CDR2 SYDVKM. The V and J ends lost 6 bases and 1 base, in that order; junction bases with no gene match: 1. For the CDR3, the DNA is TGTGCCAGCAGCGGACTAGCGGGCACAGATACGCAGTATTTT. It is translated as CASSGLAGTDTQYF.

This clone was picked up one time. The V and J genes are TRBV27 and TRBJ2-7, with D perhaps matching TRBD1 (5 bases). The CDR3 loop spans 13 amino acids. Germline V CDR1 and CDR2: MNHEY, SMNVEV (reference sequence). Trimming stripped 2 bases from V and 5 bases from J, with 10 bases between. This CDR3 is CASSLRGGNEQYF. The DNA of the CDR3 is TGTGCCAGCAGTTTAAGGGGCGGTAACGAGCAGTACTTC.

The rearrangement uses TRBV7-9 and TRBJ2-1, with 13 bases matching TRBD2. CDR3 size: 16 residues. V shed 5 bases, J shed 9 bases, and the junction held 10 bases outside the gene matches. From germline, CDR1 is SEHNR and CDR2 FQNEAQ (reference sequence). The CDR3: CASSVTRTSGSPEQFF. Written as DNA, the CDR3 is TGTGCCAGCAGCGTGACCAGGACTAGCGGGAGCCCTGAGCAGTTCTTC.

The genes are TRBV6-1 and TRBJ2-6; D remains unclear. The V gene lost 4 bases and the J gene lost 4 bases, with 11 bases spanning the gap. From germline, CDR1 is MNHNS and CDR2 SASEGT. The length of the CDR3 is 15 residues. The CDR3, as DNA: TGTGCCAGCAGTGTTACGGCGGCAGGGGCCAACGTCCTGACTTTC. Its translation is CASSVTAAGANVLTF.

This chain uses TRBV19 with TRBJ2-7, with 13 bases fitting TRBD2. CDR1 and CDR2 from the germline V gene are LNHDA and SQIVND (reference sequence). Trimming removed 4 bases from V and 7 bases from J; junction bases left unmatched: 1. CDR3 size: 13 residues. The CDR3 bases are TGTGCCAGTAGTACGGGACTAGCGGGGGAGCAGTACTTC. It codes for CASSTGLAGEQYF.

The V call is TRBV19, the J call TRBJ1-1, with TRBD1 as a possible D gene (5 bases). Per the germline V gene, CDR1 is LNHDA and CDR2 is SQIVND (reference sequence). V lost 3 bases to trimming and J lost 4 bases, with 12 bases between them. The CDR3 totals 14 residues. The CDR3 spells CASSIGAGGTEAFF. In nucleotides, the CDR3 is TGTGCCAGTAGTATCGGGGCTGGCGGCACTGAAGCTTTCTTT.

V and J are TRBV12-5 and TRBJ2-1; TRBD2 matches at 9 bases. Germline CDR1 is LGHNT and CDR2 is FRNRAP. This CDR3 has 13 residues. The ends lost 7 bases at V and 4 bases at J; junction bases unmatched: 2. The CDR3 DNA is TGTGCTAGTGCGACTAGCGGTTACAATGAGCAGTTCTTC. Amino acids: CASATSGYNEQFF.

The chain recombines TRBV7-9 with TRBJ2-5; TRBD1 aligns across 7 bases. The better agreement between TRBJ2-7 and the DNA end casts doubt on the J call. Germline CDR1 is SEHNR and CDR2 is FQNEAQ (reference sequence). CDR3 length: 13 amino acids. The CDR3, as DNA: TGTGCCAGCAGCTTTGGACAGGCCTACGAGCAGTACTTC. Its translation is CASSFGQAYEQYF.

The V call is TRBV28, the J call TRBJ2-1; TRBD2 might be the D (5 bases). V lost 3 bases to trimming and J lost 6 bases, with 12 bases between them. CDR1 MDHEN and CDR2 SYDVKM come from the germline V gene. The CDR3 covers 14 residues. CDR3 protein: CASSFNAGGNEQFF. The CDR3 DNA reads as TGTGCCAGCAGTTTCAATGCAGGAGGCAATGAGCAGTTCTTC.

CDR3 sequence (DNA): TGCGCCAGCAGCTTGAGCTTGAACACTGAAGCTTTCTTT. Amino acid sequence: CASSLSLNTEAFF. This chain connects TRBV5-1 to TRBJ1-1, with D uncertain. The CDR3 has 13 amino acids. V was shortened by 1 base and J by 0 bases, with 4 bases between the two germline ends. CDR1 SGHRS and CDR2 YFSETQ come from the germline V gene.

The chain is built from TRBV7-9 and TRBJ2-2; D gene ambiguous. The CDR3 loop spans 12 amino acids. V lost 3 bases, J lost 3 bases, and 2 bases lay in between. Germline V CDR1 and CDR2: SEHNR, FQNEAQ (reference sequence). The CDR3 here is CASSFYTGELFF. CDR3 bases: TGTGCCAGCAGCTTCTACACCGGGGAGCTGTTTTTT.

This clone was observed once. J is TRBJ1-1 and V is TRBV19, with a tentative D call TRBD1 (6 bases). V lost 6 bases and J 2 bases, leaving 22 bases between the germline ends. The CDR3 runs 17 residues. CDR1 is LNHDA, CDR2 SQIVND, per germline (reference sequence). In DNA, the CDR3 is TGTGCCAGTAGCCATATTGGGAGTGGACAGACCAACACTGAAGCTTTCTTT. It yields the protein CASSHIGSGQTNTEAFF.

The chain combines TRBV10-2 with TRBJ1-1; D possibly corresponds to TRBD1 (6 bases). The CDR3 sequence is 14 residues long. Germline V gene data show CDR1 as WSHSY and CDR2 as SAAADI. Trimming removed 7 bases from V and 1 base from J, with 13 bases in between. The CDR3 loop reads CASNPGHGNTEAFF. Written as DNA, the CDR3 is TGCGCCAGCAACCCGGGACACGGGAACACTGAAGCTTTCTTT.

This clone was detected once. The gene calls are TRBV19 and TRBJ2-3, with TRBD2 as a possible D gene (6 bases). This CDR3 contains 15 residues. V dropped 1 base and J dropped 0 bases, with 8 bases sitting between them. From germline, CDR1 is LNHDA and CDR2 SQIVND (reference sequence). Written as DNA, the CDR3 is TGTGCCAGTAGTATAGGGGCGGGAAGCACAGATACGCAGTATTTT. This translates into CASSIGAGSTDTQYF.

The chain joins TRBV5-1 to TRBJ2-1; D might be TRBD1 or TRBD2, each matching 5 bases. The CDR3 totals 13 residues. Per germline, CDR1 SGHRS and CDR2 YFSETQ. V was clipped by 5 bases and J by 9 bases, with 15 bases between them. The CDR3, as DNA: TGCGCCAGCAGTGAGGGGCCGGGTGGTGAGCAGTTCTTC. This gives the protein CASSEGPGGEQFF.

The chain uses TRBV7-9 and TRBJ1-4, with 8 bases identical to TRBD1. This CDR3 is built from 15 residues. CDR1 and CDR2 (germline): SEHNR, FQNEAQ (reference sequence). With 5 bases clipped from V and 3 bases from J, the junction kept 5 bases outside the gene matches. The CDR3 bases are TGTGCCAGCAGCCGAACAGGGGGAGCTAATGAAAAACTGTTTTTT. This sequence encodes CASSRTGGANEKLFF. Based on the CDR3 plus reference TRBV7-9 and TRBJ1-4, the full variable domain is DTGVSQNPRHKITKRGQNVTFRCDPISEHNRLYWYRQTLGQGPEFLTYFQNEAQLEKSRLLSDRFSAERPKGSFSTLEIQRTEQGDSAMYLCASSRTGGANEKLFFGSGTQLSVL.

This clone was found once. The V and J genes are TRBV28 and TRBJ2-1, with D unclear. V gave up 3 bases and J gave up 2 bases, with 11 bases separating them. CDR3 size: 15 residues. Germline CDR1 reads MDHEN; CDR2 reads SYDVKM. The CDR3 bases are TGTGCCAGCAGTTTTGCAGCGATTCCCTACAATGAGCAGTTCTTC. It specifies CASSFAAIPYNEQFF.

The rearrangement links TRBV1 to TRBJ2-7; the D call TRBD2 from the table was never checked on the DNA. TRBV1 is recorded as a pseudogene. The CDR3 loop spans 18 amino acids. CDR3 sequence reads: CTSSQEGGTSGSCSAQYF. The CDR3 coding sequence is TGCACCAGCAGCCAAGAAGGGGGGACTAGCGGGAGTTGTTCCGCGCAGTACTTC.

The chain couples TRBV6-1 to TRBJ2-1, with D possibly TRBD2 on 6 matching bases. The V and J ends lost 4 bases and 3 bases respectively, with 13 bases between them. The CDR3 runs 15 residues. From germline, CDR1 is MNHNS and CDR2 SASEGT. CDR3 DNA: TGTGCCAGCAGTGTTAGAGGAGGGATCTACAATGAGCAGTTCTTC. This encodes CASSVRGGIYNEQFF.

This chain uses TRBV11-3 with TRBJ2-7; 7 positions match TRBD1. V lost 1 base, J lost 3 bases, and 6 bases stayed unmatched. The CDR3 length is 15 residues. Germline V gives CDR1 SGHNT, CDR2 YENEEA. In DNA, the CDR3 is TGTGCCAGCAGCTTAGGTCTGGACAGGTTCTACGAGCAGTACTTC. Translation gives CASSLGLDRFYEQYF. Variable domain in full (rest from reference TRBV11-3 and TRBJ2-7): EAGVVQSPRYKIIEKKQPVAFWCNPISGHNTLYWYLQNLGQGPELLIRYENEEAVDDSQLPKDRFSAERLKGVDSTLKIQPAELGDSAVYLCASSLGLDRFYEQYFGPGTRLTVT.

V is TRBV28 and J is TRBJ2-7; TRBD2 matches 9 bases. J lost 2 bases, V lost 2 bases, and 13 bases had no gene match. This CDR3 region has 18 residues. From germline, CDR1 is MDHEN and CDR2 SYDVKM. In nucleotides, the CDR3 is TGTGCCAGCAGTTTACACGACAGCGCGGGAGGGCCCACCTACGAGCAGTACTTC. Translation: CASSLHDSAGGPTYEQYF.

This clone was found once. The chain couples TRBV11-2 to TRBJ1-1; D perhaps matches TRBD1 (6 bases). The CDR3 sequence is 16 residues long. Trimming took off 5 bases at V and 4 bases at J, with 20 bases between the two ends. The V gene's germline CDR1 is SGHAT and CDR2 FQNNGV. CDR3 amino acids: CASSTRPDSLGTEAFF. In DNA, the CDR3 is TGTGCCAGCAGCACCCGACCGGACAGTCTAGGCACTGAAGCTTTCTTT.

The genes are TRBV10-3 and TRBJ2-7; D gene ambiguous. Germline CDR1 reads ENHRY; CDR2 reads SYGVKD. The CDR3 spans 12 residues. Trimming left V 0 bases short and J 5 bases short, with 5 bases between. CDR3: CAISESSNEQYF. CDR3 nucleotide sequence: TGTGCCATCAGTGAGTCTTCCAACGAGCAGTACTTC.

Note on this clone: In the same sample, other DNA sequences code for this CDR3. This rearrangement joins TRBV11-2 to TRBJ2-7, with a possible D match to TRBD1 (6 bases). The CDR3 is made up of 13 amino acids. V lost 1 base and J lost 4, with 8 bases in between. The germline CDR1 and CDR2 sequences are SGHAT and FQNNGV. The CDR3 loop reads CASSLGRGYEQYF. For the CDR3, the DNA is TGTGCCAGCAGCTTAGGCAGGGGTTACGAGCAGTACTTC.

The chain employs TRBV2 and TRBJ2-3; D ambiguous. Germline lookup yields CDR1 SNHLY and CDR2 FYNNEI. CDR3 length: 11 residues. Deletions cut 8 bases from V and 1 base from J, with 4 bases between. The CDR3 sequence is CASRGTDTQYF. The CDR3 coding sequence is TGTGCCAGCCGGGGCACAGATACGCAGTATTTT.